This T cell receptor beta chain was recorded in a study of blood T cells in healthy people across ages. Study at large: Template switching recovered approximately one barcoded beta molecule for every two T cells.

The CDR3 length is 16 residues. Trimming took 3 bases from V and 2 from J, leaving 18 bases between them. Looked up from germline, CDR1 is SGDLS and CDR2 is YYNGEE. Samples had at least 6.5 million PBMCs isolated from them. The extraction recovered at least 5.5 micrograms of total RNA per sample. Only a few counts were recorded for this clonotype. Its cognate antigen is unknown. Regarding the study as a whole: The recorded TCR beta diversity per million T cells decreased in a roughly linear manner with age.

Using a J-beta primer mix together with a sample-barcoded 5' primer, a second PCR was run for roughly 7 to 11 cycles. One entry per CDR3 protein, called by TCRdb with MiXCR from the 5' RACE reads. The repertoire holds 800,000 to 950,000 distinct CDR3 sequences, with roughly 50% as singletons. The sequenced sample consisted of blood. This rearrangement joins TRBV9 to TRBJ2-7; tentatively, D is TRBD1 (6 bases). The clonotype originates from a man younger than 45 in good health. This CDR3 is CASSASSGTYPYEQYF. As DNA, the CDR3 is TGTGCCAGCAGCGCGTCCTCCGGGACATACCCCTACGAGCAGTACTTC.